The 17 T cell receptor beta chains presented below share a single source sample, sequenced in a study of blood T cell repertoires in COVID-19. Data came from immunoSEQ multiplex PCR; TCRdb stores just in-frame clones and leaves some out. The table includes some 270,000 clones, roughly 84% detected once. The sequenced sample consisted of peripheral blood. All receptors come from a woman aged 35 to 49 who had recovered from COVID-19.

In this sample, this clone turned up once. The chain recombines TRBV11-1 with TRBJ1-4; 7 nucleotides line up with TRBD1. Germline-derived CDR1 and CDR2 are SGHAT and FQDESV (reference sequence). This CDR3 has 14 residues. V trimming: 2 bases; J trimming: 8 bases; junction bases outside the gene matches: 5. The CDR3 sequence: CASSLSGQWEKLFF. CDR3 nucleotide sequence: TGTGCCAGCAGCTTATCGGGACAGTGGGAAAAACTGTTTTTT.

This rearrangement joins TRBV5-1 to TRBJ2-7, with a possible D match to TRBD1 (5 bases). The CDR3 extends over 12 amino acids. With 2 bases removed from V and 7 bases from J, the gap between germline ends came to 10 bases. Germline V gene sequence: CDR1 SGHRS, CDR2 YFSETQ. The CDR3 here is CASSFQGAEQYF. The CDR3 DNA follows: TGCGCCAGCAGCTTTCAAGGGGCAGAGCAGTACTTC.

This sequence joins TRBV5-4 and TRBJ2-5; D is possibly TRBD1 (5 bases). The CDR3 is 13 amino acids. Trimming removed 6 bases from V and 1 base from J, with 10 bases in between. Germline V gene sequence: CDR1 SGHNT, CDR2 YYREEE (reference sequence). The CDR3 sequence: CASKIQAQETQYF. The CDR3 nucleotides are TGTGCCAGCAAAATACAGGCCCAAGAGACCCAGTACTTC.

The chain employs TRBV5-1 and TRBJ1-1, with D possibly being TRBD1 (5 bases). Germline assignment: CDR1 SGHRS and CDR2 YFSETQ. Deletions cut 1 base from V and 3 bases from J, with 10 bases between. CDR3 length: 14 amino acids. The CDR3 DNA sequence: TGCGCCAGCAGCTTGACTCAGGGCGACACTGAAGCTTTCTTT. This gives the protein CASSLTQGDTEAFF.

This chain uses TRBV14 with TRBJ2-3; 7 bases match TRBD2. The CDR3 has 15 amino acids. Germline CDR1 is SGHDN and CDR2 is FVKESK. V trimming: 1 base; J trimming: 7 bases; junction bases outside the gene matches: 8. CDR3 region: CASSQASGEAYTQYF. As DNA, the CDR3 is TGTGCCAGCAGCCAAGCGAGCGGGGAAGCTTATACGCAGTATTTT.

The chain couples TRBV7-2 to TRBJ2-1, with D hard to call. The V gene lost 3 bases and the J gene lost 0 bases, with 6 bases spanning the gap. Germline CDR1 and CDR2: SGHTA and FQGNSA. The CDR3 runs 14 residues. CDR3 in DNA: TGTGCCAGCAGCTTGAGCTACTCCTACAATGAGCAGTTCTTC. Its translation: CASSLSYSYNEQFF.

The chain uses TRBV19 and TRBJ1-5, with 10 bases lining up with TRBD1. Germline assignment: CDR1 LNHDA and CDR2 SQIVND (reference sequence). The CDR3 is 18 amino acids. V shed 5 bases and J 2 bases; nucleotides not matched to a gene: 12. This CDR3 reads CASSASRGQGIGNQPQHF. CDR3 in DNA: TGTGCCAGTAGTGCCTCGAGGGGACAGGGGATCGGCAATCAGCCCCAGCATTTT.

V usage is TRBV10-3 and J usage is TRBJ1-3, with 7 bases that match TRBD1. Looked up from germline, CDR1 is ENHRY and CDR2 is SYGVKD. This CDR3 has 15 amino acids. V was pared by 7 bases and J by 0 bases, with 6 bases of the junction left unmatched. The DNA for the CDR3 is TGTGCCATCATGGAAGGGGGCTACTCTGGAAACACCATATATTTT. This gives the protein CAIMEGGYSGNTIYF.

CDR3 DNA: TGTGCCAGCAGCCAAGTTAGCGTTTCCTACAATGAGCAGTTCTTC. Amino acid sequence: CASSQVSVSYNEQFF. The chain employs TRBV14 and TRBJ2-1, with a possible D match to TRBD2 (5 bases). Germline V CDR1 and CDR2: SGHDN, FVKESK. Trimming shortened V by 1 base and J by 1 base, and 8 bases separated the two germline ends. The CDR3 has 15 amino acids.

This clone was counted a single time. V is TRBV5-6 and J is TRBJ2-1; 7 nucleotides line up with TRBD1. The V gene end was trimmed by 0 bases and the J gene end by 7 bases; junction bases not matched to a gene: 4. The CDR3 length is 14 residues. Germline-derived CDR1 and CDR2 are SGHDT and YYEEEE. CDR3 nucleotide sequence: TGTGCCAGCAGCTTGGTTGGGACAGAAAATGAGCAGTTCTTC. This codes for CASSLVGTENEQFF. The variable domain in full, completed from reference TRBV5-6 and TRBJ2-1, reads DAGVTQSPTHLIKTRGQQVTLRCSPKSGHDTVSWYQQALGQGPQFIFQYYEEEERQRGNFPDRFSGHQFPNYSSELNVNALLLGDSALYLCASSLVGTENEQFFGPGTRLTVL.

The genes are TRBV5-1 and TRBJ2-3, with TRBD2 identical over 13 bases. With 4 bases clipped from V and 0 bases from J, the junction kept 8 bases outside the gene matches. This CDR3 is built from 18 residues. Germline CDR1 is SGHRS and CDR2 is YFSETQ. The CDR3 protein is CASSAPPGLAGSTDTQYF. CDR3 nucleotides: TGCGCCAGCAGCGCACCTCCGGGACTAGCGGGAAGCACAGATACGCAGTATTTT. The complete variable domain, with remaining parts taken from reference TRBV5-1 and TRBJ2-3, reads KAGVTQTPRYLIKTRGQQVTLSCSPISGHRSVSWYQQTPGQGLQFLFEYFSETQRNKGNFPGRFSGRQFSNSRSEMNVSTLELGDSALYLCASSAPPGLAGSTDTQYFGPGTRLTVL.

The chain couples TRBV24-1 to TRBJ1-5; maybe TRBD1 (6 bases). V shed 9 bases and J shed 5 bases, with 10 bases lying between them. CDR3 size: 12 residues. The germline CDR1 and CDR2 sequences are KGHDR and SFDVKD. The CDR3 region is CATGEGDQPQHF. The CDR3 nucleotides are TGTGCCACCGGGGAGGGGGATCAGCCCCAGCATTTT.

V gene TRBV2 combines with J gene TRBJ2-1; 11 bases line up with TRBD1. The CDR3 contains 16 residues. V shed 6 bases, J shed 1 base, and the junction held 5 bases outside the gene matches. Germline V gene lookup returns CDR1 SNHLY and CDR2 FYNNEI. The CDR3 here is CASRRGTGGSYNEQFF. DNA for the CDR3: TGTGCCAGCAGACGGGGGACAGGGGGTTCCTACAATGAGCAGTTCTTC.

The J gene is TRBJ1-3, the V gene TRBV13; D is undetermined. The CDR3 length is 17 residues. Germline lookup yields CDR1 PRHDT and CDR2 FYEKMQ (reference sequence). Deletions cut 4 bases from V and 2 bases from J, with 18 bases between. The CDR3 spells CASSSKSLPEPGNTIYF. The CDR3 DNA reads TGTGCCAGCAGCTCAAAATCCCTACCCGAACCTGGAAACACCATATATTTT.

The chain is built from TRBV5-4 and TRBJ2-7, with D hard to call. The V and J ends lost 0 bases and 2 bases respectively, with 6 bases between them. The germline V gene has CDR1 SGHNT and CDR2 YYREEE (reference sequence). The CDR3 totals 13 residues. CDR3 loop: CASSLDTTYEQYF. DNA for the CDR3: TGTGCCAGCAGCTTGGACACCACCTACGAGCAGTACTTC.

This clone appeared a single time. The chain is built from TRBV7-8 and TRBJ1-3; D is perhaps TRBD1 (6 bases). Trimming took 2 bases from V and 0 from J, leaving 8 bases between them. This CDR3 has 15 residues. The germline CDR1 and CDR2 sequences are SGHVS and FQNEAQ. CDR3 coding DNA: TGTGCCAGCAGCTTAACGGACAGCTCTGGAAACACCATATATTTT. It encodes CASSLTDSSGNTIYF.

The rearrangement joins TRBV29-1 to TRBJ2-3, with 8 bases matching TRBD2. Per germline, CDR1 SQVTM and CDR2 ANQGSEA. This CDR3 contains 14 residues. Trimming cost V 5 bases and J 2 bases; bases outside gene matches: 6. CDR3 loop: CSVLQRGTTDTQYF. In DNA, the CDR3 is TGCAGCGTTCTCCAGCGGGGGACCACAGATACGCAGTATTTT.